The rows below give T cell receptor beta chains drawn from one sample of a study of monozygotic twins with cystic fibrosis. Assay: immunoSEQ multiplex PCR; the TCRdb copy retains only in-frame clones and omits some. This sample carries tens of thousands of clones, over 70% of them seen once, and the ten largest clones take 1.5% to 2%. The specimen was blood. The source of these receptors is a girl aged 2 to 10 with cystic fibrosis. Both conserved end residues are part of each CDR3. The order of the fields is J gene, V gene, D gene, clone size, CDR3 protein, CDR3 DNA. D genes are given only for firm matches. Only some rows state a clone size, as once, few, many or a class for expanded clones.

>TRBJ1-2|TRBV5-1|NA|NA
CASSLVTGGYTF
TGCGCCAGCAGCTTGGTGACAGGTGGCTACACCTTC
>TRBJ2-3|TRBV5-1|TRBD2|NA
CASSLLGGGADTQYF
TGCGCCAGCAGCTTGCTGGGCGGGGGGGCAGATACGCAGTATTTT
>TRBJ1-5|TRBV6-5|NA|NA
CASSGLRGSNQPQHF
TGTGCCAGCAGTGGCCTTAGGGGTAGCAATCAGCCCCAGCATTTT
>TRBJ1-5|TRBV7-7|NA|NA
CASSLELGQPQHF
TGTGCCAGCAGCTTAGAGTTAGGCCAGCCCCAGCATTTT
>TRBJ2-3|TRBV7-3|NA|NA
CASSLGGELGDTQYF
TGTGCCAGCAGCTTAGGGGGAGAACTCGGAGATACGCAGTATTTT
>TRBJ2-1|TRBV7-9|NA|NA
CASSPPGGLSSYNEQFF
TGTGCCAGCAGCCCCCCTGGCGGGTTAAGCTCCTACAATGAGCAGTTCTTC
>TRBJ2-3|TRBV21-1|NA|once
CASSKTKTGLAGGSTDTQYF
TGTGCCAGCAGTAAGACTAAAACGGGACTAGCGGGGGGGAGCACAGATACGCAGTATTTT
>TRBJ2-6|TRBV12-2|NA|NA
CASRPDRGISGANVLTF
TGTGCAAGTCGCCCCGACAGGGGCATTTCTGGGGCCAACGTCCTGACTTTC
>TRBJ1-1|TRBV5-4|NA|NA
CASSLDPGDTEAFF
TGTGCCAGCAGCTTGGATCCAGGGGACACTGAAGCTTTCTTT
>TRBJ2-7|TRBV7-2|NA|NA
CASSLIGSGPLYEQYF
TGTGCCAGCAGCTTAATTGGGTCGGGGCCTCTCTACGAGCAGTACTTC
>TRBJ2-7|TRBV4-2|NA|NA
CASSQDRSYEQYF
TGTGCCAGCAGCCAAGACCGCAGCTACGAGCAGTACTTC
>TRBJ1-3|TRBV7-2|NA|NA
CASSRVTSPGNTIYF
TGTGCCAGCAGCCGCGTGACATCCCCTGGAAACACCATATATTTT
>TRBJ1-2|TRBV6-5|NA|NA
CASSSSRSQGYTF
TGTGCCAGCAGTTCTAGCCGGTCTCAAGGCTACACCTTC
>TRBJ1-5|TRBV14|NA|NA
CASSQGAGQPQHF
TGTGCCAGCAGCCAAGGAGCAGGTCAGCCCCAGCATTTT
>TRBJ1-1|TRBV11-3|NA|NA
CASSFGGDREAFF
TGTGCCAGCAGCTTCGGGGGTGATAGAGAAGCTTTCTTT
>TRBJ2-1|TRBV13|NA|NA
CASSLGPGARFF
TGTGCCAGCAGCTTAGGCCCGGGGGCAAGGTTCTTC
>TRBJ2-7|TRBV6-1|NA|NA
CASSEEGALYEEQYF
TGTGCCAGCAGTGAGGAGGGAGCCCTCTACGAAGAGCAGTACTTC
>TRBJ1-1|TRBV4-1|NA|NA
CASTRDISMNTEAFF
TGCGCCAGCACCCGGGACATTTCAATGAACACTGAAGCTTTCTTT
>TRBJ1-1|TRBV6-5|NA|NA
CASSYSGGRTEAFF
TGTGCCAGCAGTTACTCCGGTGGGCGCACTGAAGCTTTCTTT
>TRBJ2-7|TRBV5-1|TRBD2|NA
CASSQTGTSYEQYF
TGCGCCAGCAGCCAAACCGGGACTAGCTACGAGCAGTACTTC
>TRBJ2-7|TRBV7-9|TRBD1|NA
CASSFGTGPYEQYF
TGTGCCAGCAGCTTTGGGACAGGTCCTTACGAGCAGTACTTC
>TRBJ2-7|TRBV5-6|NA|NA
CASSFRLPPYEQYF
TGTGCCAGCAGCTTCCGACTGCCACCCTACGAGCAGTACTTC
>TRBJ1-2|TRBV4-3|NA|once
CASSQPGYGYTF
TGCGCCAGCAGCCAACCGGGGTATGGCTACACCTTC
>TRBJ2-7|TRBV4-3|TRBD1|NA
CASSQETPGGHEQYF
TGCGCCAGCAGCCAAGAGACGCCAGGGGGCCACGAGCAGTACTTC
>TRBJ1-2|TRBV30|NA|once
CAWMGRGNYGYTF
TGTGCCTGGATGGGCAGGGGAAACTATGGCTACACCTTC
>TRBJ2-5|TRBV9|NA|NA
CASSPLSGSWETQYF
TGTGCCAGCAGCCCCCTCTCAGGGTCTTGGGAGACCCAGTACTTC
>TRBJ1-1|TRBV19|TRBD1|NA
CASSARTGGLDTEAFF
TGTGCCAGTTCTGCTAGGACAGGGGGCTTGGACACTGAAGCTTTCTTT
>TRBJ2-3|TRBV5-1|TRBD2|NA
CASTWDYSTDTQYF
TGCGCCAGCACATGGGACTATAGCACAGATACGCAGTATTTT
>TRBJ1-2|TRBV9|TRBD1|NA
CASSGEDRADYGYTF
TGTGCCAGCAGCGGAGAGGACAGGGCCGACTATGGCTACACCTTC
>TRBJ1-1|TRBV6-1|NA|NA
CASTPGGMNTEAFF
TGTGCCAGCACCCCCGGGGGTATGAACACTGAAGCTTTCTTT
>TRBJ2-7|TRBV5-6|NA|once
CASKQGSSYEQYF
TGTGCCAGCAAGCAGGGAAGCTCCTACGAGCAGTACTTC
>TRBJ1-6|TRBV6-5|NA|few
CASSYDRRGDSPLHF
TGTGCCAGCAGCTATGACCGACGCGGGGATTCACCCCTCCACTTT
>TRBJ2-7|TRBV11-3|NA|NA
CASSPGPTYEQYF
TGTGCCAGCAGCCCCGGCCCGACCTACGAGCAGTACTTC
>TRBJ1-1|TRBV6-5|NA|once
CASRQFGGYEEAFF
TGTGCCAGCAGACAATTTGGGGGATACGAGGAAGCTTTCTTT
>TRBJ1-1|TRBV20-1|NA|NA
CSALTNTEAFF
TGCAGTGCGTTGACGAACACTGAAGCTTTCTTT
>TRBJ1-3|TRBV30|NA|once
CAWSVGNTIYF
TGTGCCTGGAGTGTGGGAAACACCATATATTTT
>TRBJ2-7|TRBV4-2|NA|NA
CASSQEANGGDEQYF
TGTGCCAGCAGCCAAGAGGCCAACGGGGGCGACGAGCAGTACTTC
>TRBJ1-2|TRBV30|NA|once
CAWSVGREPNYGYTF
TGTGCCTGGAGTGTGGGCCGGGAGCCCAACTATGGCTACACCTTC
>TRBJ1-3|TRBV30|NA|once
CAWRVYSGNTIYF
TGTGCCTGGAGGGTGTACTCTGGAAACACCATATATTTT
>TRBJ2-3|TRBV6-1|TRBD2|NA
CASQRERGITDTQYF
TGTGCCAGCCAGAGAGAGCGGGGTATCACAGATACGCAGTATTTT
>TRBJ2-7|TRBV4-1|NA|NA
CASSQEVEEYEQYF
TGCGCCAGCAGCCAAGAAGTTGAGGAGTACGAGCAGTACTTC
>TRBJ1-2|TRBV10-1|TRBD1|NA
CASGDRPDYGYTF
TGCGCCAGCGGGGACAGGCCTGACTATGGCTACACCTTC
>TRBJ2-3|TRBV6-5|NA|NA
CASSPGGVSDTQYF
TGTGCCAGCAGCCCCGGGGGCGTTTCAGATACGCAGTATTTT
>TRBJ2-7|TRBV5-4|TRBD1|NA
CASSPKRGGMDEQYF
TGTGCCAGCAGCCCCAAGAGAGGGGGCATGGACGAGCAGTACTTC
>TRBJ1-3|TRBV27|TRBD1|NA
CASSQDRVGNTIYF
TGTGCCAGCAGTCAGGACAGGGTTGGAAACACCATATATTTT
>TRBJ2-7|TRBV7-9|NA|NA
CASSNSTGSLRHEQYF
TGTGCCAGCAGCAATAGTACAGGGAGTCTTCGTCACGAGCAGTACTTC
>TRBJ1-2|TRBV27|NA|NA
CASSSAERGYTF
TGTGCCAGCAGTTCGGCCGAGAGGGGCTACACCTTC
>TRBJ1-1|TRBV5-1|NA|NA
CASSDDRNTEAFF
TGCGCCAGCAGCGACGATAGGAACACTGAAGCTTTCTTT
>TRBJ1-2|TRBV4-2|TRBD1|NA
CASSHEPGTGGDYGYTF
TGTGCCAGCAGCCATGAACCCGGGACAGGGGGCGACTATGGCTACACCTTC
>TRBJ1-6|TRBV6-5|NA|NA
CASILRGNSPLHF
TGTGCCAGCATCTTAAGGGGGAATTCACCCCTCCACTTT
>TRBJ2-5|TRBV7-6|NA|NA
CASSLNLETQYF
TGTGCCAGCAGCTTAAATCTAGAGACCCAGTACTTC
>TRBJ1-2|TRBV18|NA|NA
CASSPQGYGYTF
TGTGCCAGCTCACCACAGGGGTATGGCTACACCTTC